This TCR beta chain was observed in a study of post-analysis software for immune sequencing data. Across the study: Progressive-relapsing, secondary progressive and relapsing-remitting multiple sclerosis were among the disease courses included. Regarding the study as a whole: TRBV segments more frequent in patients than in controls numbered several and included TRBV5-6, TRBV5-1 and TRBV20-1. The normalized Chao1 diversity of multiple sclerosis patients was significantly lower than that of controls.

This clonotype is a singleton in its sample. Its antigen is currently unknown. Unique molecular identifiers featured in each of the TCR beta cDNA libraries. TCRdb ran MiXCR on the PCR reads and lists one entry per CDR3 protein. Of 650,000 to 850,000 distinct CDR3 sequences listed, 53% are singletons. This CDR3 region has 15 residues. Trimming left V 4 bases short and J 11 bases short, with 23 bases between. This chain uses TRBV12-3 or TRBV12-4 with TRBJ2-5, with D possibly matching TRBD1 (6 bases). Specimen: blood. The sequence was collected from a girl aged 5-17 years with multiple sclerosis. CDR3 region: CASSYPGHPYNEQYF. The CDR3 DNA follows: TGTGCCAGCAGTTATCCGGGACACCCTTACAATGAGCAGTACTTC.